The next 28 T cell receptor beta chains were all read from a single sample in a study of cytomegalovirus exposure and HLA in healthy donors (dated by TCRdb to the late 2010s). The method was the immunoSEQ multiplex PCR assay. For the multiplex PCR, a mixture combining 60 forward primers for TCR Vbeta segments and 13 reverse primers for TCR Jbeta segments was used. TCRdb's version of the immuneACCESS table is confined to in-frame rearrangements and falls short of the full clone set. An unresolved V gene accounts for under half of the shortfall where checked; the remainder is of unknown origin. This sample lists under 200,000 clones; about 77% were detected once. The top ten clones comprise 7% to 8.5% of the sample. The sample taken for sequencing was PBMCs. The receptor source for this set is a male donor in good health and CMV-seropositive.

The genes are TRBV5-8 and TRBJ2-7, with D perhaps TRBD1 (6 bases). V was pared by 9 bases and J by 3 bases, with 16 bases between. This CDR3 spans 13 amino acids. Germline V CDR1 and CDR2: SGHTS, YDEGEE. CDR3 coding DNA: TGTGCCACCCCGTCCAGGGGAAACTACGAGCAGTACTTC. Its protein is CATPSRGNYEQYF.

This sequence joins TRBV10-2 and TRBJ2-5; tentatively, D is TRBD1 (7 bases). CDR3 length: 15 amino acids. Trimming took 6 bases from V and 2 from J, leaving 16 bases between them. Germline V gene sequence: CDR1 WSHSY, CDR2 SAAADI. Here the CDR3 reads CASRGGGAGQETQYF. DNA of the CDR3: TGCGCCAGCAGAGGAGGGGGCGCGGGACAAGAGACCCAGTACTTC.

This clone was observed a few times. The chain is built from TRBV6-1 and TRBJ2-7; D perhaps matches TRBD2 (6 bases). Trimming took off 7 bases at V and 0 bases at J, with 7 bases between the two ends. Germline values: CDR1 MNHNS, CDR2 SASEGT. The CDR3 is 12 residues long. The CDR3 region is CASMEGSYEQYF. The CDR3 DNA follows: TGTGCCAGCATGGAGGGCTCCTACGAGCAGTACTTC.

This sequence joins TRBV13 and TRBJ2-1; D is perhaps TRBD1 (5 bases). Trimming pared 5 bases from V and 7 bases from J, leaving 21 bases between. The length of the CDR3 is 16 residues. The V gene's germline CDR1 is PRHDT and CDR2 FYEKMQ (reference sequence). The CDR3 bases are TGTGCCAGCAGCCTCCGAGGCAGGGCGGTCATGAATGAGCAGTTCTTC. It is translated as CASSLRGRAVMNEQFF.

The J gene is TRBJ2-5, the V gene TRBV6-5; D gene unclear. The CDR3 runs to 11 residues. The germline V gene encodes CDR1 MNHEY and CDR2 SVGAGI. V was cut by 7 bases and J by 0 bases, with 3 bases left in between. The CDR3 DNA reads TGTGCCAGCACCTACCAAGAGACCCAGTACTTC. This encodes CASTYQETQYF.

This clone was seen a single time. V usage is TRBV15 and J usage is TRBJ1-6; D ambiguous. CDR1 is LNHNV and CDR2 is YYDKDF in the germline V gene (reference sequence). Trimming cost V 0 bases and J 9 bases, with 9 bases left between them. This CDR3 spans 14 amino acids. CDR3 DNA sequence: TGTGCCACCAGCAGAGACTACGGGAGTTCACCCCTCCACTTT. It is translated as CATSRDYGSSPLHF.

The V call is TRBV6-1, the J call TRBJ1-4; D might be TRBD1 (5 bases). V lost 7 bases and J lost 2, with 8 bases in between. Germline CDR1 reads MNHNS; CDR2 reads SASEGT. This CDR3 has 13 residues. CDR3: CASKGLTNEKLFF. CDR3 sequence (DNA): TGTGCCAGCAAGGGGCTGACTAATGAAAAACTGTTTTTT.

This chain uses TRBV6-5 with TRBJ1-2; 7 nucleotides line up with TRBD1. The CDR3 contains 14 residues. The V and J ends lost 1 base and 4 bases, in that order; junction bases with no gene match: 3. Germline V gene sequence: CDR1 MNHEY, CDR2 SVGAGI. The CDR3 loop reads CASSYFRDSYGYTF. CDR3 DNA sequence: TGTGCCAGCAGTTACTTCCGGGACAGCTATGGCTACACCTTC.

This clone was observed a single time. CDR3 DNA sequence: TGTGCCAGCAGGAAAGGGAGGGGTGCTGGCGGGGAGCTGTTTTTT. This sequence encodes CASRKGRGAGGELFF. This chain uses TRBV6-5 with TRBJ2-2; 7 bases align to TRBD2. Germline trimming cut 6 bases from V and 7 bases from J; bases unmatched to any gene: 11. The CDR3 sequence is 15 residues long. Germline assignment: CDR1 MNHEY and CDR2 SVGAGI.

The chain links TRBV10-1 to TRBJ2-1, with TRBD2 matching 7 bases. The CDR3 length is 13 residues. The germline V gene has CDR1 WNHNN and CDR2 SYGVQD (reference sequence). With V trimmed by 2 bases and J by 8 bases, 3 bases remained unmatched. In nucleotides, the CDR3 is TGCGCCAGCAGTGAGAGCGGGAAAGATGAGCAGTTCTTC. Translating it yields CASSESGKDEQFF.

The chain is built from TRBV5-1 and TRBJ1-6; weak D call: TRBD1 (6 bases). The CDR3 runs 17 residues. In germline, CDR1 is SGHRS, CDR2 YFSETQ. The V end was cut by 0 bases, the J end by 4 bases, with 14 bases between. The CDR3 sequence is CASSLGAGGAYNSPLHF. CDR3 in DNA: TGCGCCAGCAGCTTGGGAGCTGGGGGCGCTTATAATTCACCCCTCCACTTT.

The CDR3 DNA is TGTGCCAGCAGTTGGGGGGACACTGAAGCTTTCTTT. It encodes CASSWGDTEAFF. The rearrangement links TRBV6-1 to TRBJ1-1; D might be TRBD1 (5 bases). The CDR3 spans 12 residues. V lost 5 bases to trimming and J lost 3 bases, with 7 bases between them. Germline V gene data show CDR1 as MNHNS and CDR2 as SASEGT.

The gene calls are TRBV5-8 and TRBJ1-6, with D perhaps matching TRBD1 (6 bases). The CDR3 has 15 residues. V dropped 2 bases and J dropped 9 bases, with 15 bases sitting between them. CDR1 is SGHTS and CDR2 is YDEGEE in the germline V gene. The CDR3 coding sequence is TGTGCCAGCAGCTTTGGTACAGGGTTAGGTTCACCCCTCCACTTT. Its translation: CASSFGTGLGSPLHF.

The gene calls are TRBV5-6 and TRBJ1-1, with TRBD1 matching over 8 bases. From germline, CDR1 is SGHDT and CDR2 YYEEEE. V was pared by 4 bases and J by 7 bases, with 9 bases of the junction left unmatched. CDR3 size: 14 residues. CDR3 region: CASSATDRGGEAFF. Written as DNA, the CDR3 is TGTGCCAGCAGCGCGACAGACAGGGGCGGTGAAGCTTTCTTT.

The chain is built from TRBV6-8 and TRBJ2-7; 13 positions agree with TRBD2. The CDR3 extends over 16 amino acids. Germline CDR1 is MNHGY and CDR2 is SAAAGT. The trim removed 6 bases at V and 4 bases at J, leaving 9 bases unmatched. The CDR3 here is CASSKTGTSGTYEQYF. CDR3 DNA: TGTGCCAGCAGCAAAACCGGGACTAGCGGGACATACGAGCAGTACTTC.

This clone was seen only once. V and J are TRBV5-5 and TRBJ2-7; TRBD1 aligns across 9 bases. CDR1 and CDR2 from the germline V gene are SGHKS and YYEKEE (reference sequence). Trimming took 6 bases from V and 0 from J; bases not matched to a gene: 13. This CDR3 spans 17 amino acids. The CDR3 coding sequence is TGTGCCAGCACCTGGACAGGGGACCTAAGAACCTCCTACGAGCAGTACTTC. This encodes CASTWTGDLRTSYEQYF.

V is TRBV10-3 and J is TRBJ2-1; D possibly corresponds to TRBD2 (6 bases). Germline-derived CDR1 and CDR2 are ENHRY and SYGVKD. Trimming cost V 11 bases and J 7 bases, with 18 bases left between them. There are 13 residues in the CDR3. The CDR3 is CALKGTQNNEQFF. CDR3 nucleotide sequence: TGTGCCCTAAAGGGGACTCAAAATAATGAGCAGTTCTTC.

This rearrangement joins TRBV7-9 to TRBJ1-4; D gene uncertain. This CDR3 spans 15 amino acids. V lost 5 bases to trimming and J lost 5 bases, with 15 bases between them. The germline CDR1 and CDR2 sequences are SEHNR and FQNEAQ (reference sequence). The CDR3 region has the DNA TGTGCCAGCAGCCGGGGATCCATACTAAATGAAAAACTGTTTTTT. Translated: CASSRGSILNEKLFF.

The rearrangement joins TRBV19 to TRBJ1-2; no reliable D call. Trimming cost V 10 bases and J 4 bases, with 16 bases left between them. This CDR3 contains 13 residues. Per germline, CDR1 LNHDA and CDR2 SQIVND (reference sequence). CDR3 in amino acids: CATRGGNGYGYTF. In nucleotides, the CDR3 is TGTGCCACCCGCGGAGGCAATGGCTATGGCTACACCTTC.

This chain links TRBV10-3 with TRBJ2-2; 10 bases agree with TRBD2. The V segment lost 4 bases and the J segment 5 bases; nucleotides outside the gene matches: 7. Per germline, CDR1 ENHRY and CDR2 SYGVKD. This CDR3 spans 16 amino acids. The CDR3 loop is CAISVIAGGLTGELFF. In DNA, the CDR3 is TGTGCCATCAGTGTGATAGCGGGGGGTTTGACCGGGGAGCTGTTTTTT.

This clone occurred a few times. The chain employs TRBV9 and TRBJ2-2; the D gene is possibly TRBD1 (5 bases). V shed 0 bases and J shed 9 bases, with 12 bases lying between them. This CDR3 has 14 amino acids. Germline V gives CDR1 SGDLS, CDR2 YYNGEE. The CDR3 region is CASSVVARARELFF. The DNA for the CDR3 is TGTGCCAGCAGCGTAGTCGCCAGGGCTAGGGAGCTGTTTTTT.

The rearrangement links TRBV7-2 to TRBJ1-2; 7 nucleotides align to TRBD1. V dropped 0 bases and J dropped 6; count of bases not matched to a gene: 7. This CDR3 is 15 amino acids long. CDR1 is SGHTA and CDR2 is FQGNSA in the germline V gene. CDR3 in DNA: TGTGCCAGCAGCTTAGCCACTGGAGGGGGCAATGGCTACACCTTC. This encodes CASSLATGGGNGYTF.

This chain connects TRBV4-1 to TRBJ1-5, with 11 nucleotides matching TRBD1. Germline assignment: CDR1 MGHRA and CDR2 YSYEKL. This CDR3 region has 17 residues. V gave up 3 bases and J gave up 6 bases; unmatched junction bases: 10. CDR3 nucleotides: TGCGCCAGCAGCCATAATATCAGGACAGGGGGCAGTCAGCCCCAGCATTTT. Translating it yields CASSHNIRTGGSQPQHF.

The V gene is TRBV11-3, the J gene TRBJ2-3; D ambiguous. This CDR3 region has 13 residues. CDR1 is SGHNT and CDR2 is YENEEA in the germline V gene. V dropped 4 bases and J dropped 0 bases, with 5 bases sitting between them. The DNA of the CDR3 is TGTGCCAGCAGCTGGGCTAGCACAGATACGCAGTATTTT. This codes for CASSWASTDTQYF.

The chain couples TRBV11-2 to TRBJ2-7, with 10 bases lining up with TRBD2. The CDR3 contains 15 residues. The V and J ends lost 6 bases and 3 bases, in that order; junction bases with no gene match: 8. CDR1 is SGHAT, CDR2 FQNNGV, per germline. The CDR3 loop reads CASRASGGARYEQYF. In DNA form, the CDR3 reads TGTGCCAGCAGGGCTAGCGGGGGCGCTCGCTACGAGCAGTACTTC. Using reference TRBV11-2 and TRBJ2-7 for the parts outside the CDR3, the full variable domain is EAGVAQSPRYKIIEKRQSVAFWCNPISGHATLYWYQQILGQGPKLLIQFQNNGVVDDSQLPKDRFSAERLKGVDSTLKIQPAKLEDSAVYLCASRASGGARYEQYFGPGTRLTVT.

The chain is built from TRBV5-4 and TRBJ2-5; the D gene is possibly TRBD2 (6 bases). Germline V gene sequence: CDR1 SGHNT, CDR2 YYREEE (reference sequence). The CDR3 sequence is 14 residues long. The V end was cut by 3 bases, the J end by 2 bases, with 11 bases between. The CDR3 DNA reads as TGTGCCAGCAGCTCGGGGAGGTTACAAGAGACCCAGTACTTC. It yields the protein CASSSGRLQETQYF. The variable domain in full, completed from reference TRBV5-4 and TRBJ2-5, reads ETGVTQSPTHLIKTRGQQVTLRCSSQSGHNTVSWYQQALGQGPQFIFQYYREEENGRGNFPPRFSGLQFPNYSSELNVNALELDDSALYLCASSSGRLQETQYFGPGTRLLVL.

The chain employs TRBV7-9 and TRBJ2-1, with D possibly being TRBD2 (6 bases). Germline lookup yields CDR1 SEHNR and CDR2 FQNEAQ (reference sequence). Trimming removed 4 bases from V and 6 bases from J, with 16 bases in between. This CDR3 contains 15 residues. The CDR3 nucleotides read TGTGCCAGCAGCTCCGCGGGACCCCGGGGCAATGAGCAGTTCTTC. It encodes CASSSAGPRGNEQFF.

CDR3 nucleotide sequence: TGCGCCAGCAGCTTTACCCGGGACTCAAATGAGCAGTTCTTC. This sequence encodes CASSFTRDSNEQFF. This chain uses TRBV5-1 with TRBJ2-1; D may be TRBD2 (6 bases). The V end was cut by 2 bases, the J end by 7 bases, with 13 bases between. The CDR3 runs to 14 residues. Germline V CDR1 and CDR2: SGHRS, YFSETQ. Based on the CDR3 plus reference TRBV5-1 and TRBJ2-1, the full variable domain is KAGVTQTPRYLIKTRGQQVTLSCSPISGHRSVSWYQQTPGQGLQFLFEYFSETQRNKGNFPGRFSGRQFSNSRSEMNVSTLELGDSALYLCASSFTRDSNEQFFGPGTRLTVL.